The 6 T cell receptor beta chains below were found in one sample sequenced in a study of T cell responses to AZD1222 COVID-19 vaccine. This table comes from immunoSEQ multiplex PCR, and its TCRdb copy is limited to in-frame clones, with some not included. In the table there are about 130,000 clones, about 90% of which are singletons. Here the sequenced sample was peripheral blood, taken on day 0 of AZD1222 vaccination. The receptors derive from an adult in good health.

The chain employs TRBV10-3 and TRBJ2-5, with D possibly matching TRBD2 (6 bases). Trimming cost V 6 bases and J 3 bases, with 11 bases left between them. The CDR3 consists of 13 residues. In germline, CDR1 is ENHRY, CDR2 SYGVKD. The CDR3 spells CAIRDTGEETQYF. The CDR3 bases are TGTGCCATCAGGGACACGGGAGAAGAGACCCAGTACTTC.

The V and J genes are TRBV27 and TRBJ1-5, with 7 nucleotides matching TRBD1. The V gene's germline CDR1 is MNHEY and CDR2 SMNVEV (reference sequence). Trimming at V came to 0 bases and at J to 6 bases, leaving 2 bases not matched to a gene. The CDR3 loop spans 14 amino acids. CDR3 loop: CASSLSAGGQPQHF. CDR3 nucleotide sequence: TGTGCCAGCAGTTTATCGGCAGGGGGTCAGCCCCAGCATTTT.

The V gene is TRBV30, the J gene TRBJ2-3; D is ambiguous. The ends were cut back, 2 bases at V and 0 bases at J, with 9 bases in the middle. The CDR3 spans 14 residues. From germline, CDR1 is GTSNPN and CDR2 SVGIG (reference sequence). The CDR3 loop is CAWSLGTSTDTQYF. The CDR3 DNA sequence: TGTGCCTGGAGTCTGGGAACTAGCACAGATACGCAGTATTTT.

The J gene is TRBJ2-2, the V gene TRBV27, with D perhaps TRBD2 (6 bases). The V end was cut by 6 bases, the J end by 3 bases, with 14 bases between. This CDR3 contains 15 residues. CDR1 and CDR2 from the germline V gene are MNHEY and SMNVEV (reference sequence). CDR3 in amino acids: CASSPGPGDTGELFF. Written as DNA, the CDR3 is TGTGCCAGCAGCCCTGGCCCGGGAGACACCGGGGAGCTGTTTTTT.

The chain recombines TRBV7-2 with TRBJ1-2; possibly TRBD1 for D (6 bases). This CDR3 has 13 residues. Trimming pared 1 base from V and 6 bases from J, leaving 9 bases between. Germline CDR1 SGHTA, CDR2 FQGNSA. The CDR3 coding sequence is TGTGCCAGCAGCTTAGTAAAGGGGGATGGCTACACCTTC. It is translated as CASSLVKGDGYTF.

The chain links TRBV11-1 to TRBJ2-1; 14 bases agree with TRBD2. The germline V gene has CDR1 SGHAT and CDR2 FQDESV (reference sequence). This CDR3 region has 15 residues. After removal of 6 bases from V and 8 bases from J, the junction contained 6 bases not matched to a gene. CDR3 DNA: TGTGCCAGCAGACTCGGGACTAGCGGGGGACATGAGCAGTTCTTC. It specifies CASRLGTSGGHEQFF. Supplemented by reference TRBV11-1 and TRBJ2-1, the full variable domain reads EAEVAQSPRYKITEKSQAVAFWCDPISGHATLYWYRQILGQGPELLVQFQDESVVDDSQLPKDRFSAERLKGVDSTLKIQPAELGDSAMYLCASRLGTSGGHEQFFGPGTRLTVL.